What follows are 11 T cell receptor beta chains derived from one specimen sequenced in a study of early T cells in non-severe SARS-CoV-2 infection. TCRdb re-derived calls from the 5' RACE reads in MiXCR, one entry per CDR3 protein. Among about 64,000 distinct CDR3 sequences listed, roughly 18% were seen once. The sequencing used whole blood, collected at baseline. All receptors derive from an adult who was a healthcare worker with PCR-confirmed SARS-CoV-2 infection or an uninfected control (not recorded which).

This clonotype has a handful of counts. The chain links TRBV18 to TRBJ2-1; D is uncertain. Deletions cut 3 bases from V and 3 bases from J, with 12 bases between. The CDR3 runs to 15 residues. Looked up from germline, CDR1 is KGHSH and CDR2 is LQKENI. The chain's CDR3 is CASSPPSASYNEQFF. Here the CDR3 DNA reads TGTGCCAGCTCACCGCCGTCGGCCAGCTACAATGAGCAGTTCTTC.

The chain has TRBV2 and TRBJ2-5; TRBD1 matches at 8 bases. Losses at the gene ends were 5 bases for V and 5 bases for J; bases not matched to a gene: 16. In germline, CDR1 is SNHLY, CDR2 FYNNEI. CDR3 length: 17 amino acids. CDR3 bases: TGTGCCAGCAGTTACCCTCGAGGGCAGGGGGCTGTGGAGACCCAGTACTTC. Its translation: CASSYPRGQGAVETQYF.

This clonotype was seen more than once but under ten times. Here the CDR3 reads CSEDRDGVMNTEAFF. CDR3 nucleotide sequence: TGCAGCGAGGACCGGGACGGAGTAATGAACACTGAAGCTTTCTTT. The V gene is TRBV29-1, the J gene TRBJ1-1, with D possibly being TRBD1 (5 bases). V was trimmed by 7 bases and J by 0 bases, leaving 18 bases between them. The CDR3 is 15 residues long. Germline V lookup: CDR1 SQVTM, CDR2 ANQGSEA.

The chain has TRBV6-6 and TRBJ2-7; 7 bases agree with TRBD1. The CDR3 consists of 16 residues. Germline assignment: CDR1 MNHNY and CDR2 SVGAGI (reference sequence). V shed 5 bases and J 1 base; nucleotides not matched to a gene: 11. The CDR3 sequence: CASSTRSGTESYEQYF. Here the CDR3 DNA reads TGTGCCAGCAGTACCCGATCCGGGACAGAGTCCTACGAGCAGTACTTC.

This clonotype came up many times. The CDR3 DNA reads as TGTGCCAGCAGTTTCAAGGGGGACACTGAAGCTTTCTTT. This translates into CASSFKGDTEAFF. V usage is TRBV12-3 or TRBV12-4 and J usage is TRBJ1-1, with a possible D match to TRBD1 (6 bases). The length of the CDR3 is 13 residues. V was trimmed by 3 bases and J by 3 bases, leaving 8 bases between them.

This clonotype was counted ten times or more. Here the CDR3 DNA reads TGCAGTGCTAGTATAGGGGGGGGAGGCAATCAGCCCCAGCATTTT. Its protein product is CSASIGGGGNQPQHF. The chain carries TRBV20-1 and TRBJ1-5; the D gene is possibly TRBD1 (6 bases). Germline lookup yields CDR1 DFQATT and CDR2 SNEGSKA (reference sequence). V lost 3 bases and J lost 2, with 14 bases in between. The CDR3 has 15 residues.

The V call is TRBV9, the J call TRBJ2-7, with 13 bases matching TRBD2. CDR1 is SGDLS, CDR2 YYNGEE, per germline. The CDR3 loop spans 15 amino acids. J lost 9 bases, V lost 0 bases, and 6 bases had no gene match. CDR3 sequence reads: CASSVGTSGSDGQYF. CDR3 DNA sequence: TGTGCCAGCAGCGTAGGGACTAGCGGGAGTGATGGGCAGTACTTC.

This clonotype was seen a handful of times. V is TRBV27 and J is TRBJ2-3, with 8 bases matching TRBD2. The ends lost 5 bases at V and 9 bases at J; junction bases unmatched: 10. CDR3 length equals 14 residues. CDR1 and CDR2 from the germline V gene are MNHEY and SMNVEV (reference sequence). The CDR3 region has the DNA TGTGCCAGCAGTCGTAGGACTAGCTCTCGCACGCAGTATTTT. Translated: CASSRRTSSRTQYF.

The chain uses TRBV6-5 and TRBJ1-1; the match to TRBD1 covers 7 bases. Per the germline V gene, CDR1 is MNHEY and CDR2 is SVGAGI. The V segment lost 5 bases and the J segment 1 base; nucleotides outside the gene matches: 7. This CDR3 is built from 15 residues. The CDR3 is CASSQTGFANTEAFF. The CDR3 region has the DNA TGTGCCAGCAGTCAGACAGGGTTCGCGAACACTGAAGCTTTCTTT.

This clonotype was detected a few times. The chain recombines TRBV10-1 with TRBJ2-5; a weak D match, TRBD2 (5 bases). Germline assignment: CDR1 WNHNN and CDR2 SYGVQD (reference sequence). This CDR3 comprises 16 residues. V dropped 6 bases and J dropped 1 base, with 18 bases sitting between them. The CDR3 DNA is TGCGCCAGCAGGAAGACAACTAGTTTGAGCCAAGAGACCCAGTACTTC. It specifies CASRKTTSLSQETQYF.

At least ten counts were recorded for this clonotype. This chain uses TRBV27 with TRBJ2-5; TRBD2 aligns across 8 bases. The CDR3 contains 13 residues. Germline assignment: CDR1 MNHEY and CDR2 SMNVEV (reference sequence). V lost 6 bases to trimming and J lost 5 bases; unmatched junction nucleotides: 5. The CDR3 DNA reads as TGTGCCAGCAGCCCGGGAGGGCGTGAGACCCAGTACTTC. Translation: CASSPGGRETQYF.